This TCR beta chain was sequenced for a study of CXCR3-negative and CXCR3-positive naive CD8 T cells. Findings of the study overall: Comparably high diversity marked both naive subsets, whereas memory CD8+ cells had much lower diversity.

Each CD8+ T cell subset was flow-sorted in triplicate. Every sort contained approximately 290,000 cells. Turning to this clonotype: What it binds is not known.

CDR3 length equals 15 residues. Germline V gives CDR1 SGHAT, CDR2 FQNNGV. Libraries of TRB cDNA were made by 5' RACE and carried UMIs. Reprocessing the 5' RACE reads, TCRdb reports a single entry for every CDR3 protein and omits DNA. The listing contains 100,000 to 150,000 distinct CDR3 sequences. This chain links TRBV11-2 with TRBJ1-1; the TRBD1 assignment by TCRdb is unverifiable without DNA. This TCR was recovered from a human donor in good health. Some clones in this sample may be carry-over from other donors' samples. Material: naive CXCR3- CD8+ T cells from blood. Subset described: CD45RO-CCR7+CD27+CD95- naive CD8+ T cells lacking CXCR3 (TNR3-). This CDR3 reads CASSLTPGANTEAFF.